This paragraph covers one T cell receptor beta chain sequence. The data originate from a study of blood T cell repertoires in COVID-19. Study at large: There were acute and convalescent COVID-19 samples, and they came from the United States, Italy and Spain. Sample material is recorded as cDNA or gDNA derived from T cells, B-cell-depleted T cells, or PBMCs.

In the original processing: The authors estimated nucleated cell counts from reference gene primer amplification. The method was immunoSEQ multiplex PCR; TCRdb's version includes in-frame clones alone and lacks a portion of them. The DNA gave D and trimming, while V, J and clone size come from that table. The sample lists over 30,000 clones, 90% occurring once. Per the germline V gene, CDR1 is SQVTM and CDR2 is ANQGSEA. This CDR3 is built from 11 residues. Trimming removed 1 base at V and 10 bases at J, with 10 bases between. The chain couples TRBV29-1 to TRBJ1-1, with D hard to call. This clonotype was sampled from a man of 80 years or more with acute or convalescent COVID-19. The sequenced material came from peripheral blood. The CDR3 nucleotides read TGCAGCGTTGAAGCTGCCAGGCGAGCTTTCTTT. Translated, it gives CSVEAARRAFF.